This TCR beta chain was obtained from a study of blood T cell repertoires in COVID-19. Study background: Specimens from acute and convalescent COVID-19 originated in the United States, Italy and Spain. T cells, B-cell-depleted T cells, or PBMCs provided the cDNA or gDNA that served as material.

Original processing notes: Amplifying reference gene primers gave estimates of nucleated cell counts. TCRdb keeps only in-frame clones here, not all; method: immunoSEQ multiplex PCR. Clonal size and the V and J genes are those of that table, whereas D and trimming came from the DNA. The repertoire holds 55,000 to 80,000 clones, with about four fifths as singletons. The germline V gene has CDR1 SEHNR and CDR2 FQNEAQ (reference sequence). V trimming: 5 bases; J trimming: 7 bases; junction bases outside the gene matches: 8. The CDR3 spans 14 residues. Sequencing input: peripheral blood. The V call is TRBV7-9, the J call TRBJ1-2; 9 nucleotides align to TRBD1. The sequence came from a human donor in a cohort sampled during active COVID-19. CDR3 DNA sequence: TGTGCCAGCAGCCCCGGACAGGGGTCGGGTGGCTACACCTTC. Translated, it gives CASSPGQGSGGYTF.